Shown below are 21 T cell receptor beta chains from a single sample sequenced in a study of a mutant IDH1 vaccine in newly diagnosed glioma. The table came from immunoSEQ multiplex PCR; TCRdb's copy has only in-frame clones and leaves some out. The table shows 84,000 or so clones, with 80% to 90% occurring only once. The sample's time point: week 47, end of study. In the vaccine, a single dose held 300 ug of the mutant IDH1 20-mer peptide, along with topical imiquimod. Antigens of these TCRs are unknown. Material: PBMCs, obtained from a glioma patient whose treatment included an IDH1 peptide vaccine. The origin of the receptors is a man in his forties with glioma.

V is TRBV7-8 and J is TRBJ1-4; 7 nucleotides line up with TRBD1. The J segment lost 8 bases and the V segment lost 1 base, leaving 4 bases of the junction unmatched. This CDR3 is built from 14 residues. Per the germline V gene, CDR1 is SGHVS and CDR2 is FQNEAQ. The CDR3 coding sequence is TGTGCCAGCAGCTTAGATCAGGGACAGGAAAAACTGTTTTTT. Its translation: CASSLDQGQEKLFF.

This clone was recorded a few times. The chain uses TRBV19 and TRBJ1-5, with D tentatively TRBD1 (5 bases). Germline V CDR1 and CDR2: LNHDA, SQIVND (reference sequence). V was trimmed by 7 bases and J by 4 bases, leaving 20 bases between them. The CDR3 is made up of 16 amino acids. This CDR3 is CASMGPRASRNQPQHF. CDR3 DNA: TGTGCCAGTATGGGACCCCGCGCCAGCCGGAATCAGCCCCAGCATTTT. The complete variable domain, with remaining parts taken from reference TRBV19 and TRBJ1-5, reads DGGITQSPKYLFRKEGQNVTLSCEQNLNHDAMYWYRQDPGQGLRLIYYSQIVNDFQKGDIAEGYSVSREKKESFPLTVTSAQKNPTAFYLCASMGPRASRNQPQHFGDGTRLSIL.

The chain links TRBV7-3 to TRBJ2-2, with D uncertain. With 5 bases removed from V and 4 bases from J, the gap between germline ends came to 11 bases. This CDR3 contains 14 residues. CDR1 is SGHTA and CDR2 is FQGTGA in the germline V gene. CDR3 DNA: TGTGCCAGCAGCCCCTACGGTGCCACCGGGGAGCTGTTTTTT. Translated, it gives CASSPYGATGELFF. Variable domain in full (rest from reference TRBV7-3 and TRBJ2-2): GAGVSQTPSNKVTEKGKYVELRCDPISGHTALYWYRQSLGQGPEFLIYFQGTGAADDSGLPNDRFFAVRPEGSVSTLKIQRTERGDSAVYLCASSPYGATGELFFGEGSRLTVL.

The V gene is TRBV5-5, the J gene TRBJ1-1; no clear D gene. The CDR3 runs to 13 residues. V was clipped by 4 bases and J by 5 bases, with 12 bases between them. From germline, CDR1 is SGHKS and CDR2 YYEKEE (reference sequence). The CDR3 DNA reads TGTGCCAGCAGCCATATCCAGAGGACTGAAGCTTTCTTT. This translates into CASSHIQRTEAFF.

J is TRBJ1-3 and V is TRBV7-2; D gene uncertain. The CDR3 consists of 15 residues. CDR1 SGHTA and CDR2 FQGNSA come from the germline V gene. Trimming cost V 5 bases and J 0 bases, with 11 bases left between them. In nucleotides, the CDR3 is TGTGCCAGCAGCCCTGGAAAGAGCTCTGGAAACACCATATATTTT. This codes for CASSPGKSSGNTIYF. Using reference TRBV7-2 and TRBJ1-3 for the parts outside the CDR3, the full variable domain is GAGVSQSPSNKVTEKGKDVELRCDPISGHTALYWYRQSLGQGLEFLIYFQGNSAPDKSGLPSDRFSAERTGGSVSTLTIQRTQQEDSAVYLCASSPGKSSGNTIYFGEGSWLTVV.

The chain has TRBV5-1 and TRBJ1-1; no firm D call. V was trimmed by 4 bases and J by 2 bases, leaving 12 bases between them. Germline V gene lookup returns CDR1 SGHRS and CDR2 YFSETQ. This CDR3 has 14 amino acids. Here the CDR3 reads CASSASRGNTEAFF. The CDR3 DNA follows: TGCGCCAGCAGCGCCTCACGGGGAAACACTGAAGCTTTCTTT.

This clone was seen only a few times. The chain couples TRBV6-1 to TRBJ2-1, with D unclear. Trimming took off 7 bases at V and 12 bases at J, with 16 bases between the two ends. The germline gives CDR1 MNHNS, CDR2 SASEGT. CDR3 size: 12 residues. CDR3 coding DNA: TGTGCCAGCAAGTCTCAGGTTATGGCGCAGTTCTTC. Amino acid sequence: CASKSQVMAQFF.

The chain uses TRBV7-2 and TRBJ2-7; TRBD1 matches at 10 bases. This CDR3 contains 14 residues. The germline V gene has CDR1 SGHTA and CDR2 FQGNSA. V was clipped by 3 bases and J by 2 bases; unmatched bases: 1. The CDR3, as DNA: TGTGCCAGCAGCTTGACAGGGGGCGCCTACGAGCAGTACTTC. Translation gives CASSLTGGAYEQYF.

V usage is TRBV4-1 and J usage is TRBJ2-2, with 13 bases lining up with TRBD2. V shed 3 bases and J 4 bases; nucleotides not matched to a gene: 17. This CDR3 has 21 amino acids. Per germline, CDR1 MGHRA and CDR2 YSYEKL. The CDR3 DNA reads TGCGCCAGCAGCCATCCCATCCGACTAGCGGGGGGCCAAGGGACCACCGGGGAGCTGTTTTTT. It codes for CASSHPIRLAGGQGTTGELFF.

V usage is TRBV7-2 and J usage is TRBJ2-3; tentatively, D is TRBD1 (6 bases). Germline V gene sequence: CDR1 SGHTA, CDR2 FQGNSA. Trimming shortened V by 5 bases and J by 1 base, and 10 bases separated the two germline ends. The CDR3 totals 14 residues. For the CDR3, the DNA is TGTGCCAGCAGCCAGAGACAGGGCACAGATACGCAGTATTTT. Translating gives CASSQRQGTDTQYF.

CDR3 nucleotides: TGTGCCAGCAGTCTAGCGGGGGGTGTCACAGATACGCAGTATTTT. It yields the protein CASSLAGGVTDTQYF. The chain employs TRBV27 and TRBJ2-3, with 11 nucleotides matching TRBD2. The CDR3 is made up of 15 amino acids. V trimming: 5 bases; J trimming: 2 bases; junction bases outside the gene matches: 3. Germline assignment: CDR1 MNHEY and CDR2 SMNVEV (reference sequence).

This clone occurred a few times. The V and J genes are TRBV10-3 and TRBJ2-7; no firm D call. The CDR3 is 13 residues long. The germline V and J ends were trimmed by 10 bases and 0 bases, with 13 bases remaining between them. The germline V gene encodes CDR1 ENHRY and CDR2 SYGVKD. The DNA for the CDR3 is TGTGCCACCATTGGCAGTTCCTCCTACGAGCAGTACTTC. Its protein product is CATIGSSSYEQYF.

The gene calls are TRBV27 and TRBJ2-2; TRBD2 aligns across 8 bases. The CDR3 consists of 16 residues. The V and J ends lost 2 bases and 1 base, in that order; junction bases with no gene match: 3. Looked up from germline, CDR1 is MNHEY and CDR2 is SMNVEV (reference sequence). The CDR3 loop reads CASSLRLAKNTGELFF. The CDR3 region has the DNA TGTGCCAGCAGTTTAAGACTAGCGAAGAACACCGGGGAGCTGTTTTTT.

The chain carries TRBV5-4 and TRBJ2-3; D might be TRBD1 or TRBD2, each matching 6 bases. CDR1 and CDR2 from the germline V gene are SGHNT and YYREEE (reference sequence). The CDR3 sequence is 17 residues long. The germline V and J ends were trimmed by 5 bases and 1 base, with 20 bases remaining between them. The CDR3 DNA sequence: TGTGCCAGCAGTTCGAGGGGGGAGCGGGCTGGCACAGATACGCAGTATTTT. Amino acid sequence: CASSSRGERAGTDTQYF. Supplemented by reference TRBV5-4 and TRBJ2-3, the full variable domain reads ETGVTQSPTHLIKTRGQQVTLRCSSQSGHNTVSWYQQALGQGPQFIFQYYREEENGRGNFPPRFSGLQFPNYSSELNVNALELDDSALYLCASSSRGERAGTDTQYFGPGTRLTVL.

The genes are TRBV7-6 and TRBJ1-6; D gene ambiguous. The V end was cut by 5 bases, the J end by 9 bases, with 20 bases between. CDR1 SGHVS and CDR2 FNYEAQ come from the germline V gene. The CDR3 has 16 residues. Here the CDR3 DNA reads TGTGCCAGCAGCCCGACTTCACAAGGAGGAGGTTCACCCCTCCACTTT. Translation: CASSPTSQGGGSPLHF.

The table lists this clone with a few counts. CDR3 loop: CASTTVAGAFDTQYF. The CDR3 coding sequence is TGTGCCAGCACCACTGTGGCGGGAGCTTTTGATACGCAGTATTTT. The chain is built from TRBV6-5 and TRBJ2-3; 7 positions agree with TRBD2. This CDR3 comprises 15 residues. Germline V gene data show CDR1 as MNHEY and CDR2 as SVGAGI. Trimming at V came to 7 bases and at J to 6 bases, leaving 13 bases not matched to a gene.

This rearrangement joins TRBV11-3 to TRBJ2-1; possibly TRBD2 for D (6 bases). This CDR3 comprises 14 residues. Germline CDR1 SGHNT, CDR2 YENEEA. V was trimmed by 2 bases and J by 8 bases, leaving 13 bases between them. CDR3 nucleotides: TGTGCCAGCAGCTTAAGGGCGTCTAGCGATGAGCAGTTCTTC. It translates to CASSLRASSDEQFF.

J is TRBJ1-4 and V is TRBV4-3, with TRBD1 as a possible D gene (5 bases). The germline gives CDR1 LGHNA, CDR2 YSLEER. This CDR3 region has 16 residues. The ends were cut back, 0 bases at V and 6 bases at J, with 14 bases in the middle. Written as DNA, the CDR3 is TGCGCCAGCAGCCAAGATTCAGGGACCCCCTATGAAAAACTGTTTTTT. It specifies CASSQDSGTPYEKLFF.

The chain couples TRBV19 to TRBJ2-7; 7 bases agree with TRBD1. Per the germline V gene, CDR1 is LNHDA and CDR2 is SQIVND (reference sequence). V lost 9 bases and J lost 2; bases outside the gene matches: 10. The CDR3 length is 14 residues. CDR3 in amino acids: CASQRDSQTYEQYF. The CDR3 bases are TGTGCCAGCCAACGGGACAGTCAAACCTACGAGCAGTACTTC.

This chain connects TRBV29-1 to TRBJ1-1; the D gene is possibly TRBD1 (6 bases). The CDR3 is 14 residues long. Germline CDR1 SQVTM, CDR2 ANQGSEA. With 7 bases removed from V and 5 bases from J, the gap between germline ends came to 20 bases. The CDR3 here is CSGGQNRILTEAFF. CDR3 nucleotides: TGCAGCGGGGGACAAAATCGCATTTTGACTGAAGCTTTCTTT. Combining the CDR3 with reference TRBV29-1 and TRBJ1-1 gives the whole variable domain SAVISQKPSRDICQRGTSLTIQCQVDSQVTMMFWYRQQPGQSLTLIATANQGSEATYESGFVIDKFPISRPNLTFSTLTVSNMSPEDSSIYLCSGGQNRILTEAFFGQGTRLTVV.

The gene calls are TRBV7-2 and TRBJ1-4; TRBD1 might be the D (5 bases). Between the trimmed V and J ends, which lost 3 bases and 8 bases, there was a span of 10 bases. The V gene's germline CDR1 is SGHTA and CDR2 FQGNSA. The CDR3 runs 13 residues. CDR3 sequence: CASSFPDREKLFF. The CDR3 DNA reads as TGTGCCAGCAGCTTCCCCGACAGAGAAAAACTGTTTTTT.